These T cell receptor beta chains were read from a single sample in a study of a mutant IDH1 vaccine in newly diagnosed glioma. Their antigen targets remain unknown. Method: immunoSEQ multiplex PCR; TCRdb's copy keeps in-frame clones and lacks some. The sample includes more than 55,000 clones, approximately 80% seen only once; the top ten take roughly 3.6%. This specimen was PBMCs, taken from a glioma patient whose treatment included an IDH1 peptide vaccine. Every receptor here comes from a young man with glioma. Each CDR3 is given with its conserved first and last residue. Each record gives: J gene, clone size, D gene, V gene, CDR3 protein, CDR3 DNA. The D gene is left open where the match is weak. Rows give clone size only sometimes, using once, few, many, or a class for an expanded clone.

TRBJ1-1,NA,NA,TRBV19,CASSTQANTEAFF,TGTGCCAGTAGTACACAGGCGAACACTGAAGCTTTCTTT
TRBJ2-7,NA,NA,TRBV30,CAWSVAGFGEQYF,TGTGCCTGGAGTGTAGCAGGGTTTGGCGAGCAGTACTTC
TRBJ2-3,NA,TRBD1,TRBV19,CASSHEGQGVTDTQYF,TGTGCCAGTAGTCACGAGGGGCAGGGGGTAACAGATACGCAGTATTTT
TRBJ2-1,NA,NA,TRBV19,CASRDNRVVNEQFF,TGTGCCAGTAGGGATAACAGGGTGGTGAATGAGCAGTTCTTC
TRBJ1-1,few,NA,TRBV6-5,CASSYSGRRTEAFF,TGTGCCAGCAGTTACTCGGGCAGAAGGACTGAAGCTTTCTTT
TRBJ2-5,NA,TRBD2,TRBV6-6,CASKTSGTTGTQYF,TGTGCCAGCAAGACTAGCGGCACGACGGGGACCCAGTACTTC
TRBJ2-4,NA,TRBD1,TRBV5-6,CASSSRGPENIQYF,TGTGCCAGCAGCTCCAGGGGGCCCGAAAACATTCAGTACTTC
TRBJ1-2,once,NA,TRBV20-1,CSARDRVGYTF,TGCAGTGCTAGAGACAGGGTTGGCTACACCTTC
TRBJ2-1,NA,NA,TRBV29-1,CSAAPFDPGNEQFF,TGCAGCGCCGCGCCCTTTGACCCCGGCAATGAGCAGTTCTTC
TRBJ2-2,NA,NA,TRBV6-5,CASTGQSPAGELFF,TGTGCCAGCACCGGACAGTCTCCTGCCGGGGAGCTGTTTTTT
TRBJ2-5,once,NA,TRBV28,CASSLVTGEYQETQYF,TGTGCCAGCAGTTTAGTAACGGGAGAGTACCAAGAGACCCAGTACTTC
TRBJ2-2,NA,NA,TRBV11-2,CASSLTGELFF,TGTGCCAGCAGCTTGACCGGGGAGCTGTTTTTT
TRBJ2-3,NA,TRBD2,TRBV4-2,CASSQDPSGSRPDTQYF,TGTGCCAGCAGCCAAGATCCGAGCGGGAGTCGACCAGATACGCAGTATTTT
TRBJ2-7,few,NA,TRBV7-2,CASSQQGQPRYEQYF,TGTGCCAGCAGCCAGCAGGGCCAGCCTCGCTACGAGCAGTACTTC
TRBJ1-1,NA,NA,TRBV27,CASSYGGNTEAFF,TGTGCCAGCAGTTACGGGGGAAACACTGAAGCTTTCTTT
TRBJ1-2,NA,NA,TRBV6-1,CASRGAGYGGYTF,TGTGCCAGCCGAGGTGCTGGGTATGGAGGCTACACCTTC
TRBJ2-5,few,NA,TRBV5-1,CASSSFPGLQETQYF,TGCGCCAGCAGCTCGTTTCCGGGACTTCAAGAGACCCAGTACTTC
TRBJ1-3,NA,NA,TRBV6-6,CASTPNAFSGNTIYF,TGTGCCAGCACCCCTAATGCTTTCTCTGGAAACACCATATATTTT
TRBJ2-3,NA,NA,TRBV2,CASSLEDHTQYF,TGTGCCAGCAGTCTAGAGGACCATACGCAGTATTTT
TRBJ1-3,NA,TRBD1,TRBV5-1,CASSSGTESGNTIYF,TGCGCCAGCAGCTCCGGGACAGAATCTGGAAACACCATATATTTT
TRBJ2-3,NA,NA,TRBV7-3,CASSQGTDTQYF,TGTGCCAGCTCTCAGGGGACAGATACGCAGTATTTT
TRBJ2-5,NA,TRBD2,TRBV7-2,CASSFSGGDQETQYF,TGTGCCAGCAGCTTTAGCGGGGGGGACCAAGAGACCCAGTACTTC
TRBJ1-4,NA,TRBD1,TRBV28,CASSMTGTVIRKLFF,TGTGCCAGCAGTATGACCGGGACAGTGATTCGGAAACTGTTTTTT
TRBJ2-6,NA,TRBD2,TRBV10-3,CAISQRAGGILDKRANVLTF,TGTGCCATCAGTCAAAGGGCGGGGGGTATACTCGACAAAAGGGCCAACGTCCTGACTTTC
TRBJ1-2,few,NA,TRBV27,CASSPGYGYTF,TGTGCCAGCAGCCCCGGCTATGGCTACACCTTC
TRBJ2-7,NA,NA,TRBV2,CASRAQGGPYEQYF,TGTGCCAGCAGGGCTCAGGGGGGGCCCTACGAGCAGTACTTC
TRBJ2-3,NA,NA,TRBV7-2,CASSLKLLDTQYF,TGTGCCAGCAGCTTGAAACTTTTGGATACGCAGTATTTT
TRBJ2-5,NA,NA,TRBV6-1,CASSEGPAQETQYF,TGTGCCAGCAGTGAAGGGCCGGCCCAAGAGACCCAGTACTTC
TRBJ2-3,once,TRBD2,TRBV4-2,CASSEAGTNTDTQYF,TGTGCCAGCAGCGAAGCGGGGACGAACACAGATACGCAGTATTTT
TRBJ1-1,NA,NA,TRBV28,CASSSPQRAFF,TGTGCCAGCAGTTCCCCCCAGCGGGCTTTCTTT
TRBJ1-1,NA,NA,TRBV6-5,CASSYDHGNTEAFF,TGTGCCAGCAGTTACGACCACGGGAACACTGAAGCTTTCTTT
TRBJ2-3,NA,TRBD2,TRBV18,CASSPPKLADLLTQYF,TGTGCCAGCTCACCACCCAAACTAGCGGATCTCCTTACGCAGTATTTT
TRBJ2-2,NA,NA,TRBV5-1,CASSLLPGATGELFF,TGCGCCAGCAGCTTGCTCCCAGGGGCCACCGGGGAGCTGTTTTTT
TRBJ1-2,NA,TRBD1,TRBV5-5,CASSLLPDRAADGYTF,TGTGCCAGCAGCTTATTACCGGACAGGGCAGCTGATGGCTACACCTTC
TRBJ2-1,NA,TRBD2,TRBV30,CAFDREGNEQFF,TGTGCCTTCGACCGGGAGGGAAATGAGCAGTTCTTC
TRBJ1-1,NA,NA,TRBV6-5,CASSYSAMNTEAFF,TGTGCCAGCAGTTACTCCGCCATGAACACTGAAGCTTTCTTT
TRBJ1-2,once,NA,TRBV7-9,CASSMSVTGDYGYTF,TGTGCCAGCTCGATGTCGGTTACGGGGGACTATGGCTACACCTTC
TRBJ1-1,once,TRBD1,TRBV4-1,CASSPFPKGDRVRVEAFF,TGCGCCAGCAGCCCTTTTCCTAAAGGGGACAGGGTGAGGGTCGAAGCTTTCTTT
TRBJ2-2,NA,TRBD2,TRBV6-6,CASSPRGGRTGELFF,TGTGCCAGCAGTCCCCGGGGGGGCCGCACCGGGGAGCTGTTTTTT
TRBJ1-5,NA,NA,TRBV28,CASSFFFRGSNQPQHF,TGTGCCAGCAGTTTCTTCTTCAGGGGAAGCAATCAGCCCCAGCATTTT
TRBJ2-5,NA,NA,TRBV5-1,CASSLAGGGETQYF,TGCGCCAGCAGCTTGGCCGGGGGAGGAGAGACCCAGTACTTC
TRBJ1-1,few,TRBD1,TRBV5-4,CASSGEQGRVAEAFF,TGTGCCAGCAGCGGGGAACAGGGGAGGGTAGCTGAAGCTTTCTTT